A single sample gave rise to the 9 T cell receptor beta chains below, sequenced in a study of OX40 agonist ivuxolimab in advanced cancers. Generated by immunoSEQ multiplex PCR, the TCRdb table keeps only in-frame clones and is missing some. This sample yields 85,000 to 90,000 clones, of which 90% to 95% are seen a single time; 1% to 1.3% belongs to the top ten. This sample comprised CD4+ or CD8+ T cells sorted from blood, obtained in a trial of the OX40 agonist ivuxolimab. The receptors come from an adult with an advanced solid tumor such as melanoma, head and neck, liver or kidney cancer.

The V and J genes are TRBV7-2 and TRBJ1-1; a possible D gene is TRBD1 (5 bases). The length of the CDR3 is 14 residues. With 0 bases removed from V and 1 base from J, the gap between germline ends came to 6 bases. The V gene's germline CDR1 is SGHTA and CDR2 FQGNSA. The DNA of the CDR3 is TGTGCCAGCAGCTTAGCGACAGCGAACACTGAAGCTTTCTTT. It translates to CASSLATANTEAFF. The full variable domain, rest sourced from reference TRBV7-2 and TRBJ1-1, is GAGVSQSPSNKVTEKGKDVELRCDPISGHTALYWYRQSLGQGLEFLIYFQGNSAPDKSGLPSDRFSAERTGGSVSTLTIQRTQQEDSAVYLCASSLATANTEAFFGQGTRLTVV.

The rearrangement joins TRBV19 to TRBJ1-5, with D uncertain. The CDR3 has 15 amino acids. With 4 bases removed from V and 0 bases from J, the gap between germline ends came to 10 bases. CDR1 and CDR2 (germline): LNHDA, SQIVND (reference sequence). In DNA form, the CDR3 reads TGTGCCAGTAGTACCGTGGGCAGTAGCAATCAGCCCCAGCATTTT. It encodes CASSTVGSSNQPQHF.

The chain carries TRBV30 and TRBJ1-2, with D uncertain. Germline V CDR1 and CDR2: GTSNPN, SVGIG (reference sequence). The CDR3 has 11 residues. Trimming shortened V by 2 bases and J by 2 bases, and 3 bases separated the two germline ends. This CDR3 is CAWSRNYGYTF. CDR3 nucleotide sequence: TGTGCCTGGAGTCGCAACTATGGCTACACCTTC.

This chain uses TRBV29-1 with TRBJ2-1; the match to TRBD1 covers 8 bases. Trimming removed 8 bases from V and 5 bases from J; junction bases left unmatched: 11. This CDR3 is 14 amino acids long. CDR1 and CDR2 from the germline V gene are SQVTM and ANQGSEA. The CDR3 loop is CSSCRTGLDNEQFF. The CDR3, as DNA: TGCAGCTCCTGCCGGACAGGGCTCGACAATGAGCAGTTCTTC.

The chain links TRBV4-1 to TRBJ2-3; D is unresolved. V was cut by 2 bases and J by 0 bases, with 9 bases left in between. This CDR3 comprises 15 residues. The germline V gene encodes CDR1 MGHRA and CDR2 YSYEKL. CDR3 region: CASSQTSTSTDTQYF. CDR3 DNA: TGCGCCAGCAGCCAAACCAGTACTAGCACAGATACGCAGTATTTT.

This clone was detected a few times. The chain combines TRBV7-9 with TRBJ1-2; 8 bases are shared with TRBD1. Germline CDR1 reads SEHNR; CDR2 reads FQNEAQ (reference sequence). The CDR3 length is 13 residues. V lost 11 bases and J lost 4; bases outside the gene matches: 9. This CDR3 is CAARNTGGYGYTF. The CDR3 bases are TGTGCCGCCAGGAATACAGGGGGCTATGGCTACACCTTC. Full variable domain (outside the CDR3, taken from reference TRBV7-9 and TRBJ1-2): DTGVSQNPRHKITKRGQNVTFRCDPISEHNRLYWYRQTLGQGPEFLTYFQNEAQLEKSRLLSDRFSAERPKGSFSTLEIQRTEQGDSAMYLCAARNTGGYGYTFGSGTRLTVV.

The chain couples TRBV19 to TRBJ1-4; TRBD1 might be the D (5 bases). Germline CDR1 LNHDA, CDR2 SQIVND (reference sequence). Trimming left V 5 bases short and J 8 bases short, with 15 bases between. The CDR3 length is 14 residues. CDR3 sequence reads: CASSGPRDREKLFF. The CDR3 bases are TGTGCCAGTAGTGGCCCCAGGGATAGGGAAAAACTGTTTTTT.

The chain is built from TRBV4-1 and TRBJ1-5; 7 bases align to TRBD1. The CDR3 is 14 residues long. Germline V lookup: CDR1 MGHRA, CDR2 YSYEKL. V lost 3 bases and J lost 4; bases outside the gene matches: 3. CDR3 sequence reads: CASSQEQGNQPQHF. In DNA, the CDR3 is TGCGCCAGCAGCCAGGAACAGGGGAATCAGCCCCAGCATTTT.

The rearrangement links TRBV19 to TRBJ2-2; 13 bases align to TRBD2. Germline lookup yields CDR1 LNHDA and CDR2 SQIVND (reference sequence). The CDR3 has 14 residues. Germline trimming cut 10 bases from V and 6 bases from J; bases unmatched to any gene: 5. The CDR3 region is CATSGLAGAGELFF. DNA for the CDR3: TGTGCCACCTCTGGACTAGCGGGAGCCGGGGAGCTGTTTTTT.